Below, 18 T cell receptor beta chains from the same sample are listed, as sequenced in a study of blood T cell repertoires in COVID-19. Here immunoSEQ multiplex PCR was the method, and the copy in TCRdb shows in-frame clones only, minus some. Of approximately 450,000 clones in the sample, about 85% are singletons; the top ten hold under 2.5%. Sequenced material: PBMCs or T cells enriched from blood (not recorded which). Receptors originate from a woman aged 18-29 years with acute COVID-19.

This clone came up a few times. The V and J genes are TRBV14 and TRBJ1-1; D gene unclear. CDR3 length: 13 residues. Germline CDR1 and CDR2: SGHDN and FVKESK. Trimming stripped 0 bases from V and 2 bases from J, with 4 bases between. DNA for the CDR3: TGTGCCAGCAGCCAAGATATAAACACTGAAGCTTTCTTT. It translates to CASSQDINTEAFF.

The rearrangement links TRBV7-2 to TRBJ1-3, with D tentatively TRBD1 (5 bases). Between the trimmed V and J ends, which lost 5 bases and 7 bases, there was a span of 24 bases. Germline V lookup: CDR1 SGHTA, CDR2 FQGNSA. The CDR3 totals 17 residues. CDR3 nucleotides: TGTGCCAGCAGCCCCATGGGTGGAGGGACTTTAAGTAACACCATATATTTT. Translated: CASSPMGGGTLSNTIYF.

The chain recombines TRBV4-3 with TRBJ2-5, with a weak D call TRBD2 (7 bases). The V and J ends lost 4 bases and 4 bases respectively, with 16 bases between them. The CDR3 sequence is 15 residues long. Looked up from germline, CDR1 is LGHNA and CDR2 is YSLEER. The CDR3 DNA is TGCGCCAGCAGCCTATCGTTTGGGGGGGCAGAGACCCAGTACTTC. Its translation: CASSLSFGGAETQYF.

This clone was picked up one time. This chain joins TRBV28 and TRBJ2-1; 7 nucleotides match TRBD2. The CDR3 totals 13 residues. From germline, CDR1 is MDHEN and CDR2 SYDVKM. J gave up 10 bases and V 3 bases, and 6 bases lay outside the gene matches. The CDR3: CASSFLAAKEQFF. DNA for the CDR3: TGTGCCAGCAGTTTTCTAGCGGCGAAAGAGCAGTTCTTC.

The J gene is TRBJ2-3, the V gene TRBV9; no firm D call. CDR3 length: 14 residues. Germline V gene sequence: CDR1 SGDLS, CDR2 YYNGEE. The ends were cut back, 0 bases at V and 0 bases at J, with 5 bases in the middle. Written as DNA, the CDR3 is TGTGCCAGCAGCGTAGCCAGTAGCACAGATACGCAGTATTTT. Translated: CASSVASSTDTQYF.

This sequence joins TRBV9 and TRBJ1-2; 9 positions match TRBD1. J gave up 14 bases and V 3 bases, and 8 bases lay outside the gene matches. This CDR3 comprises 12 residues. CDR1 SGDLS and CDR2 YYNGEE come from the germline V gene. The CDR3 coding sequence is TGTGCCAGCAGCGCAGGGGACAGGGTTGTGACCTTC. Translation gives CASSAGDRVVTF.

This chain joins TRBV27 and TRBJ1-6; 8 bases are a match to TRBD1. Germline CDR1 is MNHEY and CDR2 is SMNVEV (reference sequence). V lost 7 bases to trimming and J lost 6 bases; unmatched junction nucleotides: 5. The CDR3 consists of 14 residues. The CDR3 nucleotides are TGTGCCAGCAATCGGGACAGGACTAATTCACCCCTCCACTTT. The encoded protein is CASNRDRTNSPLHF.

The chain joins TRBV6-5 to TRBJ2-7; weak D call: TRBD1 (6 bases). The germline V gene encodes CDR1 MNHEY and CDR2 SVGAGI. This CDR3 has 13 residues. Trimming removed 2 bases from V and 5 bases from J, with 10 bases in between. The CDR3 coding sequence is TGTGCCAGCAGTTACACAGGGTCCAACGAGCAGTACTTC. This gives the protein CASSYTGSNEQYF.

The chain recombines TRBV5-4 with TRBJ2-7; 7 bases are shared with TRBD1. The CDR3 has 13 residues. V was pared by 2 bases and J by 5 bases, with 4 bases of the junction left unmatched. In germline, CDR1 is SGHNT, CDR2 YYREEE (reference sequence). The CDR3 coding sequence is TGTGCCAGCAGCTTAACCGGGACAGACGAGCAGTACTTC. Protein: CASSLTGTDEQYF.

The V and J genes are TRBV9 and TRBJ2-7, with D possibly TRBD1 on 6 matching bases. The CDR3 spans 15 residues. Germline V CDR1 and CDR2: SGDLS, YYNGEE. Trimming took 4 bases from V and 2 from J, leaving 16 bases between them. CDR3 in amino acids: CASSRQDYQTYEQYF. Here the CDR3 DNA reads TGTGCCAGCAGCCGACAGGATTACCAAACCTACGAGCAGTACTTC.

The V call is TRBV7-9, the J call TRBJ1-1; TRBD1 is a possible D gene (6 bases). Germline CDR1 reads SEHNR; CDR2 reads FQNEAQ (reference sequence). With 6 bases removed from V and 3 bases from J, the gap between germline ends came to 8 bases. The CDR3 extends over 12 amino acids. The CDR3 sequence: CASRQGHTEAFF. The CDR3 DNA reads as TGTGCCAGCAGACAGGGACACACTGAAGCTTTCTTT.

The genes are TRBV4-1 and TRBJ1-1; D not certain. V was cut by 3 bases and J by 0 bases, with 11 bases left in between. The germline V gene has CDR1 MGHRA and CDR2 YSYEKL. This CDR3 is 15 amino acids long. Written as DNA, the CDR3 is TGCGCCAGCAGCCATGGAGGACTCCTGAACACTGAAGCTTTCTTT. This encodes CASSHGGLLNTEAFF.

This sequence joins TRBV2 and TRBJ1-6, with D perhaps TRBD1 (5 bases). V shed 3 bases and J shed 5 bases, with 8 bases lying between them. This CDR3 spans 14 amino acids. Germline CDR1 reads SNHLY; CDR2 reads FYNNEI. CDR3 DNA sequence: TGTGCCAGCAGTGATCGGGGGGATAATTCACCCCTCCACTTT. It codes for CASSDRGDNSPLHF.

This clone was seen a single time. The genes are TRBV5-6 and TRBJ1-6; the D is unclear. Per germline, CDR1 SGHDT and CDR2 YYEEEE. The CDR3 contains 17 residues. The V gene lost 1 base and the J gene lost 0 bases, with 11 bases spanning the gap. CDR3 residues: CASSLYGRSSYNSPLHF. Here the CDR3 DNA reads TGTGCCAGCAGCTTGTACGGTAGGAGCTCCTATAATTCACCCCTCCACTTT.

J is TRBJ2-3 and V is TRBV29-1, with 9 positions matching TRBD1. The CDR3 is 14 residues long. Germline trimming cut 4 bases from V and 4 bases from J; bases unmatched to any gene: 6. Germline lookup yields CDR1 SQVTM and CDR2 ANQGSEA. CDR3 nucleotides: TGCAGCGTTGCCAGTACAGGGGGCGCAGATACGCAGTATTTT. Amino acid sequence: CSVASTGGADTQYF.

The V gene is TRBV10-3, the J gene TRBJ2-3, with D perhaps matching TRBD1 (5 bases). The CDR3 is made up of 14 amino acids. V lost 7 bases and J lost 2, with 13 bases in between. In germline, CDR1 is ENHRY, CDR2 SYGVKD. This chain's CDR3 is CAITGSTSTDTQYF. The DNA for the CDR3 is TGTGCCATCACAGGGTCCACTTCCACAGATACGCAGTATTTT.

The genes are TRBV3-1 (or the pseudogene TRBV3-2) and TRBJ1-6, with D perhaps matching TRBD1 (6 bases). Trimming removed 6 bases from V and 7 bases from J, with 13 bases in between. Germline CDR1 and CDR2: LGHDT and YNNKEL (reference sequence). The length of the CDR3 is 14 residues. The CDR3 loop reads CASRLRDTNSPLHF. The CDR3 coding sequence is TGTGCCAGCAGGCTCCGGGACACCAATTCACCCCTCCACTTT.

The rearrangement uses TRBV6-5 and TRBJ2-7, with 7 bases fitting TRBD1. Looked up from germline, CDR1 is MNHEY and CDR2 is SVGAGI. The CDR3 totals 12 residues. Trimming cost V 6 bases and J 6 bases; bases outside gene matches: 5. The CDR3 is CASSYDRVEQYF. The CDR3 DNA sequence: TGTGCCAGCAGCTACGACAGGGTCGAGCAGTACTTC.